This T cell receptor (beta chain) derives from a study of T cell repertoires in ileal Crohn's disease. Study information: Median disease duration was approximately eight years; approximately 32% smoked at surgery.

Study-wide findings and caveats: Clonal expansions were more frequent in active smokers than non-smokers at surgery. Sorted CD8 T cells held more high-frequency clones than CD4. Every patient over 26.8% clonality showed endoscopic recurrence.

Using immunoSEQ multiplex PCR, the repertoire was profiled, and TCRdb retains in-frame clones only, with some absent. The table lists over 6,500 clones, roughly four fifths of them singletons. A word on this clone: The antigen is not known.

Time point defined: inflamed ileum from the surgical specimen. The TCR comes from an adult with Crohn's disease. Material: ileal tissue.

The CDR3 sequence is CAWSVPERAEAFF. The CDR3 coding sequence is TGTGCCTGGAGTGTACCCGAAAGGGCTGAAGCTTTCTTT. The J gene is TRBJ1-1, the V gene TRBV30; the D is unclear. Per the germline V gene, CDR1 is GTSNPN and CDR2 is SVGIG (reference sequence). The CDR3 sequence is 13 residues long. V lost 0 bases and J lost 6, with 11 bases in between.